This T cell receptor beta chain originates from a study of T cells in Graves' hyperthyroidism and ophthalmopathy. Study-wide results and limits: Most thyroid clonotypes with frequency above 0.001 were detected in blood.

The CDR3 has 15 amino acids. V lost 2 bases and J lost 7; bases outside the gene matches: 10. Germline CDR1 is LGHNT and CDR2 is FRNRAP. This clonotype was counted many times. The antigen remains undetermined. Template material for amplifying TCR beta CDR3 regions consisted of RNA transcripts. With the HTBI primer set, the TCR CDR3 went through a first round of RT-PCR. TCRdb re-called the multiplex PCR reads through MiXCR, storing one row per CDR3 protein. The sample comprises 500,000 to 700,000 distinct CDR3 sequences, 16% of which are singletons, and 15% to 20% rests with the top ten. The sequencing sample was made of blood. The TCR was taken from a woman under 30 with Graves' hyperthyroidism. This chain joins TRBV12-5 and TRBJ1-2; 7 bases align to TRBD1. CDR3 amino acids: CASGLLRTGEGGYTF. Written as DNA, the CDR3 is TGTGCTAGTGGTTTGCTCCGGACAGGAGAGGGTGGCTACACCTTC.